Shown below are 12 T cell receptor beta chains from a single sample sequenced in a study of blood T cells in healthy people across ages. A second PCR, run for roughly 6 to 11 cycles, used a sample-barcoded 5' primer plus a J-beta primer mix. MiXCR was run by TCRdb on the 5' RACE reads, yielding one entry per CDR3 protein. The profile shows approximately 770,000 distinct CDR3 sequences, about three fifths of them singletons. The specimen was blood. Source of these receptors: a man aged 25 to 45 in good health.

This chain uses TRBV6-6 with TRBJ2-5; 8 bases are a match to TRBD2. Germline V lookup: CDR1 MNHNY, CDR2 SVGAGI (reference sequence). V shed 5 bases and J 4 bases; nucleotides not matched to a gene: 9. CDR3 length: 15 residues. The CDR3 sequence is CASSPSREGLETQYF. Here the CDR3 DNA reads TGTGCCAGCAGTCCATCCCGGGAGGGTTTAGAGACCCAGTACTTC.

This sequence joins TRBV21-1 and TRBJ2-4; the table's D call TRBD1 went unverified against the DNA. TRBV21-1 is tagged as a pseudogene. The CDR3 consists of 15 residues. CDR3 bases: TGTGCCAGCAGCAAGGGGAGGGGGCGTCAAAACATTCAGTACTTC. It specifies CASSKGRGRQNIQYF.

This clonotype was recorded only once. CDR3 sequence reads: CASSLAGGGDGYTF. The CDR3 DNA reads as TGTGCCAGCAGCTTAGCCGGGGGTGGCGATGGCTACACCTTC. The chain uses TRBV7-9 and TRBJ1-2, with D possibly TRBD1 on 5 matching bases. The CDR3 has 14 amino acids. Trimming pared 0 bases from V and 6 bases from J, leaving 11 bases between. The germline gives CDR1 SEHNR, CDR2 FQNEAQ (reference sequence).

The CDR3 loop is CASSLKEGEPYEQYF. The CDR3 DNA reads as TGCGCCAGCAGCCTGAAAGAGGGGGAACCCTACGAGCAGTACTTC. The chain is built from TRBV4-1 and TRBJ2-7; D possibly corresponds to TRBD1 (6 bases). The CDR3 consists of 15 residues. V lost 4 bases to trimming and J lost 2 bases, with 15 bases between them. From germline, CDR1 is MGHRA and CDR2 YSYEKL.

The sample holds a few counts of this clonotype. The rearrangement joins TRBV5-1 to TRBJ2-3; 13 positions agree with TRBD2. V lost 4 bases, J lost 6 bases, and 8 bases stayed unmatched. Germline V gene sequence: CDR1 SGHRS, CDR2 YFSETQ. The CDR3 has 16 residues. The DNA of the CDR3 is TGCGCCAGCAGCGTAGGACTAGCGGGAGAGGTTGATACGCAGTATTTT. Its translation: CASSVGLAGEVDTQYF.

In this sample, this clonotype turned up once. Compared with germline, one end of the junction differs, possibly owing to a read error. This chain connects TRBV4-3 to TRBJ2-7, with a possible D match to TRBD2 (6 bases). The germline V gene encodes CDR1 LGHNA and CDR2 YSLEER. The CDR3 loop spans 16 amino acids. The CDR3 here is CASSSRAGTQSYVQYF. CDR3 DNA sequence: TGCGCCAGCAGCTCCCGGGCCGGGACTCAATCCTACGTGCAGTACTTC.

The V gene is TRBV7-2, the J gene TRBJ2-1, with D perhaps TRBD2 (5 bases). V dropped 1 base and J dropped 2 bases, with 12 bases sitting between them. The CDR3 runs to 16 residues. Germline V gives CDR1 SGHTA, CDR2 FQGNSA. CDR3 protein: CASSLVPDSAYNEQFF. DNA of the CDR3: TGTGCCAGCAGCTTAGTTCCAGATAGCGCCTACAATGAGCAGTTCTTC.

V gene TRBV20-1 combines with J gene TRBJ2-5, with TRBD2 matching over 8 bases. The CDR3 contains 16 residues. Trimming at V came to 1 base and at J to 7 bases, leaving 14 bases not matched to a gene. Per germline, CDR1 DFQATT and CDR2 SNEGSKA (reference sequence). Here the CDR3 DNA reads TGCAGTGCTAGAGCCCCGATGACTAGCGCCTGGGGGACCCAGTACTTC. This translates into CSARAPMTSAWGTQYF.

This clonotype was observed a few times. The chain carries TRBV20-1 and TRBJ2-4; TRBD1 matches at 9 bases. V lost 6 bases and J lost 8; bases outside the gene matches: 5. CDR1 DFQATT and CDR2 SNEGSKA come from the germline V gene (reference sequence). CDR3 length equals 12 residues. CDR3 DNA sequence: TGCAGTGCCGACTGGACAGGGGACATTCAGTACTTC. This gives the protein CSADWTGDIQYF.

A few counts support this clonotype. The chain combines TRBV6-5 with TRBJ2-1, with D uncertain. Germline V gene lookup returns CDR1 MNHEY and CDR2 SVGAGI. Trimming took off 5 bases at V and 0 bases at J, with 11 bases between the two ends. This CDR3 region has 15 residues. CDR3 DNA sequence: TGTGCCAGCAGTACAAGCGTCAACTCCTACAATGAGCAGTTCTTC. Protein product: CASSTSVNSYNEQFF.

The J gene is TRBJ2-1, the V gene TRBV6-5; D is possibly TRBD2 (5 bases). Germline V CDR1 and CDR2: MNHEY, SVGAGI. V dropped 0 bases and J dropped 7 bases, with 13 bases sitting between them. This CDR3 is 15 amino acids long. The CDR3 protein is CASSYSSGLLNEQFF. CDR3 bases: TGTGCCAGCAGTTACTCTTCTGGACTCCTAAATGAGCAGTTCTTC.

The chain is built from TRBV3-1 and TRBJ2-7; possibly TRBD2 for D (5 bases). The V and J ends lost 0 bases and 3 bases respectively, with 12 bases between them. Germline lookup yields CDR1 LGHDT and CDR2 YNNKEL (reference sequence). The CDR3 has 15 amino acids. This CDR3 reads CASSQDAERHYEQYF. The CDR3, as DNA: TGTGCCAGCAGCCAAGACGCGGAGCGGCACTACGAGCAGTACTTC.